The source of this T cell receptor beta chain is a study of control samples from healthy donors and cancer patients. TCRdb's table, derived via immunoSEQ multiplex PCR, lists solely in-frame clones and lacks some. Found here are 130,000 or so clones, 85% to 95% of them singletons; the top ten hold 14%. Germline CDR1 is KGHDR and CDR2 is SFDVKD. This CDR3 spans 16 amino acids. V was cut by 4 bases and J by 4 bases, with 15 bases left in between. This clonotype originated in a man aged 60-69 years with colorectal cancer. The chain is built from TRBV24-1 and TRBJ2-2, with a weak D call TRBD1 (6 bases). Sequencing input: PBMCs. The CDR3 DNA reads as TGTGCCACCAGTGACTGGGGGCTAGGAAGCACCGGGGAGCTGTTTTTT. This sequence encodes CATSDWGLGSTGELFF.